This T cell receptor beta chain was found in a study of blood T cell repertoires in COVID-19. Study information: PBMCs, B-cell-depleted T cells, or T cells provided the cDNA or gDNA that made up the material.

The CDR3 runs to 16 residues. Germline V lookup: CDR1 SGHNT, CDR2 YYREEE (reference sequence). With V trimmed by 4 bases and J by 7 bases, 8 bases remained unmatched. Enrolled during active infection, Seattle patients were then followed longitudinally. Under the authors' procedure: Reference gene primer amplification gave estimated nucleated cell counts. Repertoires were generated with immunoSEQ multiplex PCR, while TCRdb's copy carries only in-frame clones and drops some. For V, J and clone size, that table is used; D and trimming come from the DNA. Among fewer than 95,000 clones listed, 74% were seen once.

The sequenced sample consisted of peripheral blood. The sequence was collected from an older man with COVID-19, enrolled during active disease. This sequence joins TRBV5-4 and TRBJ2-3, with 14 bases lining up with TRBD2. CDR3 in DNA: TGTGCCAGCAGCATCGGGACTAGCGGGAGTGATTATACGCAGTATTTT. Amino acids: CASSIGTSGSDYTQYF.